The TCR beta chain described here comes from a study of cytomegalovirus exposure and HLA in healthy donors. Looking at the study overall: Earlier sequencing of 200 million or so T cells yielded about 120 million unique TCR beta sequences.

Regarding this clone: No antigen is known for it.

The PCR ran on 60 Vbeta and 13 Jbeta primers. The protocol was immunoSEQ multiplex PCR, while the TCRdb copy is restricted to in-frame clones and leaves out a portion. The sample carries 120,000 to 150,000 clones, approximately 70% recorded once. Study-level points and caveats: Immune exposure information available was restricted to CMV serostatus. In an earlier analysis, productive rearrangement rates for most beta V segments clustered near 87% or 30%. Links to common viral pathogens appeared, in a later analysis, for several of the most significant clusters.

The germline CDR1 and CDR2 sequences are SGHTA and FQGNSA. The germline V and J ends were trimmed by 0 bases and 7 bases, with 15 bases remaining between them. This CDR3 has 15 residues. The receptor was derived from a woman younger than 30 in good health and CMV-seronegative. Sequenced sample: PBMCs. The chain has TRBV7-2 and TRBJ2-5, with a weak D call TRBD1 (5 bases). The CDR3 protein is CASSLAGPPWGTQYF. In DNA, the CDR3 is TGTGCCAGCAGCTTAGCGGGGCCACCTTGGGGGACCCAGTACTTC.